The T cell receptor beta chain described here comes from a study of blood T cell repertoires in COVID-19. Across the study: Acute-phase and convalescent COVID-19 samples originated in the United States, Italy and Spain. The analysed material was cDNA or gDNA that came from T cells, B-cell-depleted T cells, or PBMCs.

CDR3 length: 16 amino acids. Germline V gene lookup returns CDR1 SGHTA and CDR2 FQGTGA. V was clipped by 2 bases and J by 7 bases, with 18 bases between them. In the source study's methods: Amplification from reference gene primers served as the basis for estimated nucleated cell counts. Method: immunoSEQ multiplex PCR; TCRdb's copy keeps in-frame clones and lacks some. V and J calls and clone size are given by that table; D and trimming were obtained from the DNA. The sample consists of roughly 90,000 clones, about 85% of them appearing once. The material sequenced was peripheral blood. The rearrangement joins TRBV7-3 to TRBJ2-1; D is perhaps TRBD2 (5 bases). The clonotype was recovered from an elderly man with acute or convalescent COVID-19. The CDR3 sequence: CASSLGGLAGRNEQFF. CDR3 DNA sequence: TGTGCCAGCAGCTTAGGTGGCCTAGCTGGAAGGAATGAGCAGTTCTTC.